The entry that follows covers one T cell receptor (beta chain) sequence. Antigen specificity is unknown. From germline, CDR1 is GTSNPN and CDR2 SVGIG (reference sequence). The CDR3 has 12 residues. V was clipped by 1 base and J by 7 bases; unmatched bases: 0. The treatment here: some 20 received Ad26.COV2.S at low or high dose, single or two shots; about 5 received placebo; per-sample allocation not given. Vaccine and placebo recipients were sampled on day 63 after the first injection. Sequenced by immunoSEQ multiplex PCR; TCRdb stores in-frame clones only, minus some. The table shows hundreds of thousands of clones, with roughly nine tenths occurring only once. The data stem from a study of Ad26.COV2.S vaccination and SARS-CoV-2 variants. At the level of the study: Once or twice, 56 days apart, Ad26.COV2.S was delivered intramuscularly.

Overall study findings and caveats: Vaccinated and placebo-treated recipients had similar non-spike TCR breadth.

The source of this sequence is a person between 18 and 60 years old who received the Ad26.COV2.S COVID-19 vaccine or a placebo. This sample comprised peripheral blood, obtained in a trial of Ad26.COV2.S vaccine versus placebo. This chain joins TRBV30 and TRBJ2-7; 11 bases map to TRBD2. CDR3 protein: CAWSGLAGEQYV. The CDR3 region has the DNA TGTGCCTGGAGTGGACTAGCGGGAGAGCAGTACGTC.